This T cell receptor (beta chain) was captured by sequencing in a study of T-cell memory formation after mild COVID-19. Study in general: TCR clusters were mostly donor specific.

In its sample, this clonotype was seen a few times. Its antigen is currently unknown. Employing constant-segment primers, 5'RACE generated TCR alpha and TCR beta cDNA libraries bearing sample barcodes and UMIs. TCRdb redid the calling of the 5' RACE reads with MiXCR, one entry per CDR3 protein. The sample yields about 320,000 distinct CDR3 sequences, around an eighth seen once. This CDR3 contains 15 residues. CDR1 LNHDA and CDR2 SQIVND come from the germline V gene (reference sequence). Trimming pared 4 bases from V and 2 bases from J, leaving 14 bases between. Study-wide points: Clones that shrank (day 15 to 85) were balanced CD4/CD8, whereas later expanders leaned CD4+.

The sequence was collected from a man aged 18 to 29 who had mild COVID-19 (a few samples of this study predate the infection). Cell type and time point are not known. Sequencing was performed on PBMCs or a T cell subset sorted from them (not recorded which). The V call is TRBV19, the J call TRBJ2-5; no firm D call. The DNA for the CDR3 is TGTGCCAGTAGTAGCATAGAAGGTGGACAAGAGACCCAGTACTTC. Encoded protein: CASSSIEGGQETQYF. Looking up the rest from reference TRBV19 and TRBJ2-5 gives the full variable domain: DGGITQSPKYLFRKEGQNVTLSCEQNLNHDAMYWYRQDPGQGLRLIYYSQIVNDFQKGDIAEGYSVSREKKESFPLTVTSAQKNPTAFYLCASSSIEGGQETQYFGPGTRLLVL.